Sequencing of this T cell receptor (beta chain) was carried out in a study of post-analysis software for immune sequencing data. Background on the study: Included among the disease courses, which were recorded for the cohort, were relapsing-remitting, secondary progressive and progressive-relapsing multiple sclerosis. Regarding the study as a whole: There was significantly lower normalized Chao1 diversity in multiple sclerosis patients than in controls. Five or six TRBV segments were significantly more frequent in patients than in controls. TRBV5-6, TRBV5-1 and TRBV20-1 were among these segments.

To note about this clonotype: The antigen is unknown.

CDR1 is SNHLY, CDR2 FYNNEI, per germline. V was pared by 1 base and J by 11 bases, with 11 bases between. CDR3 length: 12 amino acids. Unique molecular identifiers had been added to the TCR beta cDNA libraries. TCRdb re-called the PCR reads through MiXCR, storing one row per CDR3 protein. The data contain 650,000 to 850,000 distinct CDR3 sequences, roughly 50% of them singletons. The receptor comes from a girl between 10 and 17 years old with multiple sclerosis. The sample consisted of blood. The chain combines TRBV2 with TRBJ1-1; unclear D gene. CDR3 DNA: TGTGCCAGCAGTGAAGATCGGGATAAGGCTTTCTTT. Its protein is CASSEDRDKAFF. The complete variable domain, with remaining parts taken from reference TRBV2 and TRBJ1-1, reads EPEVTQTPSHQVTQMGQEVILRCVPISNHLYFYWYRQILGQKVEFLVSFYNNEISEKSEIFDDQFSVERPDGSNFTLKIRSTKLEDSAMYFCASSEDRDKAFFGQGTRLTVV.